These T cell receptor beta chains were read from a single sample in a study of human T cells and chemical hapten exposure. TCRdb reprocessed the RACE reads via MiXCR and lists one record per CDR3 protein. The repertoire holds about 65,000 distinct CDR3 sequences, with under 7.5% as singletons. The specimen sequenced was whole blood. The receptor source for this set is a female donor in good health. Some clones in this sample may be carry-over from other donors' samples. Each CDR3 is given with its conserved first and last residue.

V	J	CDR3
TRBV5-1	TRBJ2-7	CASSSGQQYEQYF
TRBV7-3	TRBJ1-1	CASSLLPENTEAFF
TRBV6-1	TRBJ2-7	CASFRTSGIYEQYF
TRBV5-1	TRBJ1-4	CASSLGATNEKLFF
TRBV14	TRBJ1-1	CASSSSREPRTEAFF
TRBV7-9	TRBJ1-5	CASSIQGANQPQHF
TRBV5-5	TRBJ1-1	CASRRDTEAFF
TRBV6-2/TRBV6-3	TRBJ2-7	CASDPRGLGYEQYF
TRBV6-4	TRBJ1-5	CASRGPDGQGDQPQHF
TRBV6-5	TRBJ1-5	CASSAQTGGVNQPQHF
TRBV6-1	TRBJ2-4	CASNPPGITNIQYF
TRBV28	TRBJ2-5	CASSSAGGPGIETQYF
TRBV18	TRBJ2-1	CASSPQTGGHNEQFF
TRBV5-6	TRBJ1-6	CASSLIRDTYNSPLHF
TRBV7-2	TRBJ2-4	CASSLIRDIQYF
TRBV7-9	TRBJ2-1	CASSLEPNEQFF
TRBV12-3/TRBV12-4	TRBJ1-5	CASSSSRIGFANQPQHF
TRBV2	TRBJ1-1	CARIVQGENTEAFF
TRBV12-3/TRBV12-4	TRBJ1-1	CASSFGAAGAEAFF
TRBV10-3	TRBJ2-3	CAIRETSGRADTQYF
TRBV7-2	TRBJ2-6	CASSSTGGANVLTF
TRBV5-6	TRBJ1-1	CASTPPGVNTEAFF
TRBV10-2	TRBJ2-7	CASRVGTGIYEQYF
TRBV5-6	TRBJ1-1	CASSLTPNTEAFF
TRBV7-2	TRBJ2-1	CASSFKSGPYNEQFF
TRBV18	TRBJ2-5	CASSPGATAKETQYF
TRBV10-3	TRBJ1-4	CAISEGTGMEEKLFF
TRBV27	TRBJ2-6	CASSLPYRSGANVLTF
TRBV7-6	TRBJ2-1	CASSSRDAQPSYNEQFF
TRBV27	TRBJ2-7	CASIGGLYEQYF
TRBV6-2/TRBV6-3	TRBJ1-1	CASSYNTMDEAFF
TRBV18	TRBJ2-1	CASSLGREYNEQFF
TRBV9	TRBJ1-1	CASSSGLNTEAFF
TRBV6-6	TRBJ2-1	CASSFVAGAYNEQFF
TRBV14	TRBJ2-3	CASSHEGRDTQYF
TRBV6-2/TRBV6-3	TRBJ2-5	CASSYVRGRGQQETQYF
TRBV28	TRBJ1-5	CASSFLVHQPQHF
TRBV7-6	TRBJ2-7	CASSLVGTGLSEQYF
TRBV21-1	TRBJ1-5	CASSKIEETGLNQPQHF
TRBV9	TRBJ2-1	CASRPWLAGNGGAEQFF
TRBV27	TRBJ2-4	CASSPSPGLQAKNIQYF
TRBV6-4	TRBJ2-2	CASSDSLDTGELFF
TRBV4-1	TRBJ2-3	CASSQEPGTEGDTQYF
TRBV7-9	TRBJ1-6	CASSLGGASPLHF
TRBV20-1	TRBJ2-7	CSAREGSANYEQYF
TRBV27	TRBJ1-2	CATAAPSAGGYTF
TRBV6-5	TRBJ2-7	CASSYSGTGSYEQYF
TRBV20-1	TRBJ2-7	CSASSLRAGDKTEQYF
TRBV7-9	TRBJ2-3	CASPKLRNRPSSTDTQYF
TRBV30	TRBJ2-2	CAWSYLAGPIPNTGELFF